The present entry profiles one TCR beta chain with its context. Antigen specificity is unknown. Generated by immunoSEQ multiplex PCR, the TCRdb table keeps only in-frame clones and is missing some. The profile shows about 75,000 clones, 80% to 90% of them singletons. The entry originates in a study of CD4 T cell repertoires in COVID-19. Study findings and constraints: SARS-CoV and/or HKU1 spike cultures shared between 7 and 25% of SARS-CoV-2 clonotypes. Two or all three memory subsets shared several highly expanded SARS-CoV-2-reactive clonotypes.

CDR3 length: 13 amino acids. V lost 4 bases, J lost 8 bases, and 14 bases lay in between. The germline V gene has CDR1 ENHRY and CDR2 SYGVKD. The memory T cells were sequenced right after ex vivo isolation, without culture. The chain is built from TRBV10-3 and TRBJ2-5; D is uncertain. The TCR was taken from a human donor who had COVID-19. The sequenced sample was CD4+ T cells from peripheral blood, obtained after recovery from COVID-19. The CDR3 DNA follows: TGTGCCATCAGTGCCGACGGTTCGATCACCCAGTACTTC. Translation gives CAISADGSITQYF.